This entry is about one TCR beta chain. This sample is drawn from a study of blood T cell repertoires in COVID-19. The overall study: There were acute and convalescent COVID-19 samples, and they came from the United States, Italy and Spain. In each case, the material was cDNA or gDNA derived from T cells, B-cell-depleted T cells, or PBMCs.

The repertoire was sequenced with immunoSEQ multiplex PCR; TCRdb's copy has only in-frame clones and lacks some. In the table there are under 250,000 clones, roughly 85% of which are singletons. Enrolled through a virtual design, the participants were between 18 and 89 years of age and came from under 30 US areas. Self-reported history from a screening survey and questionnaire set each donor's cohort. This CDR3 has 14 residues. After removal of 6 bases from V and 3 bases from J, the junction contained 3 bases not matched to a gene. Germline V gene data show CDR1 as MNHEY and CDR2 as SVGAGI. The chain recombines TRBV6-5 with TRBJ2-3, with 10 bases identical to TRBD2. Sequenced: PBMCs or T cells enriched from blood (not recorded which). The source is a woman aged 40 to 50 who had been exposed to COVID-19. CDR3 sequence: CASRTTSGTDTQYF. The CDR3 nucleotides are TGTGCCAGCAGAACGACTAGCGGGACAGATACGCAGTATTTT.